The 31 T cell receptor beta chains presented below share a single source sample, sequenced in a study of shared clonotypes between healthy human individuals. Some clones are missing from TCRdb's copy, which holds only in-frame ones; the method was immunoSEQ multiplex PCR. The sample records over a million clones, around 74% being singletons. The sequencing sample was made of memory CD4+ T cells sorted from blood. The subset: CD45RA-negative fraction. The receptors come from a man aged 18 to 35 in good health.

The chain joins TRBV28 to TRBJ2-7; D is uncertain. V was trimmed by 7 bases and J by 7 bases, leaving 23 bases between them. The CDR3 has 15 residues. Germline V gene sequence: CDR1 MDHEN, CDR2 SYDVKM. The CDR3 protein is CASIGPGSGPLEQYF. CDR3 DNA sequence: TGTGCCAGCATCGGCCCCGGCAGTGGGCCTTTAGAGCAGTACTTC.

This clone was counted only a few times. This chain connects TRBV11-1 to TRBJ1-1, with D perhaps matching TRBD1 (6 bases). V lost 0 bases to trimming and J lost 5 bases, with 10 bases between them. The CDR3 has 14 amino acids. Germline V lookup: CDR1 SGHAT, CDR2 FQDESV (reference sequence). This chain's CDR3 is CASSLAGTRTEAFF. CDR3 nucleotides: TGTGCCAGCAGCTTAGCCGGGACAAGAACTGAAGCTTTCTTT.

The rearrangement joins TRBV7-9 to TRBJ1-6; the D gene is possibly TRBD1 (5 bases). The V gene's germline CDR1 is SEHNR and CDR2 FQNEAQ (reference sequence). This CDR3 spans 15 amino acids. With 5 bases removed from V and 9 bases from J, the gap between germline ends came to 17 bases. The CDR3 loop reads CASSPPTVLGSPLHF. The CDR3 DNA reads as TGTGCCAGCAGCCCGCCGACAGTATTAGGTTCACCCCTCCACTTT.

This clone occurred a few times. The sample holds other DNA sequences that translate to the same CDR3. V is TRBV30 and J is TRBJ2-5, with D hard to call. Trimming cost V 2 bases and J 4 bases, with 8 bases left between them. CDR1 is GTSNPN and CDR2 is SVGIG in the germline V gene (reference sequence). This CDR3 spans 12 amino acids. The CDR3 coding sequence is TGTGCCTGGAGTCGGGTTGGAGAGACCCAGTACTTC. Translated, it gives CAWSRVGETQYF.

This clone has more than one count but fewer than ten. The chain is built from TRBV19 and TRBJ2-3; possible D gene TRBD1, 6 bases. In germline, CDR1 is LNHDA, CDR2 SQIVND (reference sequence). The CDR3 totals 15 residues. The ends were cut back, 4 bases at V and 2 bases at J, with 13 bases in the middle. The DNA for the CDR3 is TGTGCCAGTAGTAAACAGGGCTGGGACACAGATACGCAGTATTTT. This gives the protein CASSKQGWDTDTQYF.

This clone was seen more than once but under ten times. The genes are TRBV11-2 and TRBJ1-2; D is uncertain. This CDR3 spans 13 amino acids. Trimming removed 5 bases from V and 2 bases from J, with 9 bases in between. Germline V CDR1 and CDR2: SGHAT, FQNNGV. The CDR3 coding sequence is TGTGCCAGCAGCCCCCAACAGAACTATGGCTACACCTTC. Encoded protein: CASSPQQNYGYTF.

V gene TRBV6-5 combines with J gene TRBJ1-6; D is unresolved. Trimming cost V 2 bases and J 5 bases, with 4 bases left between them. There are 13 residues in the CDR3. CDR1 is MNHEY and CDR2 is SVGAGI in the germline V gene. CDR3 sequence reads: CASSYDHNSPLHF. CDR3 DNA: TGTGCCAGCAGTTACGATCATAATTCACCCCTCCACTTT.

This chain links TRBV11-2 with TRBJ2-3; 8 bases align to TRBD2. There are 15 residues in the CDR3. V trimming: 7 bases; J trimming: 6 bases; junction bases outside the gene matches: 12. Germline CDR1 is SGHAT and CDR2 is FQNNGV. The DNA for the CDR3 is TGTGCCAGCACCATTAGAAGCGGGAGCTGGGATACGCAGTATTTT. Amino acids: CASTIRSGSWDTQYF.

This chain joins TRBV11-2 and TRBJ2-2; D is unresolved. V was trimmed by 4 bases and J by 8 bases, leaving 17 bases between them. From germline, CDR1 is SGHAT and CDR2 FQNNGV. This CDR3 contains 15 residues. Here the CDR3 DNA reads TGTGCCAGCAGCTCCACCAACGCCCGCAGGGGGGAGCTGTTTTTT. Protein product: CASSSTNARRGELFF.

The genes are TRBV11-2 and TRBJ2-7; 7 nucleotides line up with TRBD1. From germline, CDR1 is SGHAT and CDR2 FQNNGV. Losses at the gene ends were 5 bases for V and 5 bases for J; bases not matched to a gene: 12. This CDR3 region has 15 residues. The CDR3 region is CASSPGQVFIDEQYF. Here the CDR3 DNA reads TGTGCCAGCAGCCCCGGACAGGTTTTTATCGACGAGCAGTACTTC.

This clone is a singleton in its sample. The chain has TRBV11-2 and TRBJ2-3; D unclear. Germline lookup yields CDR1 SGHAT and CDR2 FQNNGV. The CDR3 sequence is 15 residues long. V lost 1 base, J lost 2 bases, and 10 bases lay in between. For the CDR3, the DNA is TGTGCCAGCAGCTTAGGCGAAGGGTTCACAGATACGCAGTATTTT. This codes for CASSLGEGFTDTQYF. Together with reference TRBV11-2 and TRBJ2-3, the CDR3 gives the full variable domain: EAGVAQSPRYKIIEKRQSVAFWCNPISGHATLYWYQQILGQGPKLLIQFQNNGVVDDSQLPKDRFSAERLKGVDSTLKIQPAKLEDSAVYLCASSLGEGFTDTQYFGPGTRLTVL.

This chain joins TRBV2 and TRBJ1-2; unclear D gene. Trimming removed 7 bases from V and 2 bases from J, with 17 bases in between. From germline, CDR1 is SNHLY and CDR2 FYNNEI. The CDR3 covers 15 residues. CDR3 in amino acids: CASTRTYSGNYGYTF. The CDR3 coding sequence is TGTGCCAGCACCCGAACTTACTCGGGGAACTATGGCTACACCTTC. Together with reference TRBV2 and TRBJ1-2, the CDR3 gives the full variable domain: EPEVTQTPSHQVTQMGQEVILRCVPISNHLYFYWYRQILGQKVEFLVSFYNNEISEKSEIFDDQFSVERPDGSNFTLKIRSTKLEDSAMYFCASTRTYSGNYGYTFGSGTRLTVV.

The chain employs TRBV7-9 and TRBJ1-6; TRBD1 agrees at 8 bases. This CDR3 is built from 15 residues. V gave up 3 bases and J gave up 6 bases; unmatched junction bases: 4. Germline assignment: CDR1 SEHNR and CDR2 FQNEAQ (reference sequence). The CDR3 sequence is CASSLDRDGNSPLHF. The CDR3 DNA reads TGTGCCAGCAGCTTGGACAGGGATGGTAATTCACCCCTCCACTTT.

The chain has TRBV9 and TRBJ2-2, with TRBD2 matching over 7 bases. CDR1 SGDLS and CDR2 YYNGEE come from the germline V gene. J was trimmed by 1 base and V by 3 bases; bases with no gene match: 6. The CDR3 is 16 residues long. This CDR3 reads CASSEGLRMNTGELFF. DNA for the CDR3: TGTGCCAGCAGCGAGGGACTAAGGATGAACACCGGGGAGCTGTTTTTT.

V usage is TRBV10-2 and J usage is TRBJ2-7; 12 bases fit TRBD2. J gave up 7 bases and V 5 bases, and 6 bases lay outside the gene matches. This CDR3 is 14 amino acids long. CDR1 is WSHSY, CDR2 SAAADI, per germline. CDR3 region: CASSPTSGGREQYF. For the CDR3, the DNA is TGCGCCAGCAGTCCGACTAGCGGGGGAAGGGAGCAGTACTTC.

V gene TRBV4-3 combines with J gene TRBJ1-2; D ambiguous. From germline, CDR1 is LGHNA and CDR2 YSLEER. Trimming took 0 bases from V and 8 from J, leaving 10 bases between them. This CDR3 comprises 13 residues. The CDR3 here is CASSQDRNRGYTF. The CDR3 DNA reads TGCGCCAGCAGCCAAGACAGGAATCGGGGCTACACCTTC.

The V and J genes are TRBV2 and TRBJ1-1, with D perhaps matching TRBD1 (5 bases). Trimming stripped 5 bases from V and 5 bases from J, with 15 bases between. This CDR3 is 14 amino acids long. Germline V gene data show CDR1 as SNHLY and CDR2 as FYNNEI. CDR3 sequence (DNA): TGTGCCAGCAGTACCCAGGGAGTTGGGACTGAAGCTTTCTTT. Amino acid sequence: CASSTQGVGTEAFF.

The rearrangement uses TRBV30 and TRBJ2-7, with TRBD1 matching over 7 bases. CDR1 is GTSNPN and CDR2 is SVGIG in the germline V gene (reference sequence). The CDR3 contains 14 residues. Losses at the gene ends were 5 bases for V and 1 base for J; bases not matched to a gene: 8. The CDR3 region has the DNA TGTGCCTGGCCACGGACAGGTACTTCCTACGAGCAGTACTTC. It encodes CAWPRTGTSYEQYF. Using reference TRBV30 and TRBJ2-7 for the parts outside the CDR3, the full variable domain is SQTIHQWPATLVQPVGSPLSLECTVEGTSNPNLYWYRQAAGRGLQLLFYSVGIGQISSEVPQNLSASRPQDRQFILSSKKLLLSDSGFYLCAWPRTGTSYEQYFGPGTRLTVT.

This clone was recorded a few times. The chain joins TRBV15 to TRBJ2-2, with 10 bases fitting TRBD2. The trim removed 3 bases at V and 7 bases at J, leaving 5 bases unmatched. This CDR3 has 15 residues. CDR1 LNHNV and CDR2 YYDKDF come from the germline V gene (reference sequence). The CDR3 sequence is CATSRASGSLGELFF. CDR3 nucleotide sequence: TGTGCCACCAGCAGGGCTAGCGGGAGCCTCGGGGAGCTGTTTTTT.

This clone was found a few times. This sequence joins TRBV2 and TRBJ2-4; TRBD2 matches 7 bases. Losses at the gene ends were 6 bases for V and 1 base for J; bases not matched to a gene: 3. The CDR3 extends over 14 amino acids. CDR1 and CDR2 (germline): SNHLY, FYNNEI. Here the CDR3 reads CASRRREAKNIQYF. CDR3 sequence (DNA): TGTGCCAGCAGGAGGCGGGAGGCCAAAAACATTCAGTACTTC.

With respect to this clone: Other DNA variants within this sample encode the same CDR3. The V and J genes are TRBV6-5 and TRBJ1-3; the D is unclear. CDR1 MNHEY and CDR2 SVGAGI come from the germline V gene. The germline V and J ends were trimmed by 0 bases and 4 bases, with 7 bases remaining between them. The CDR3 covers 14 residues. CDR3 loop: CASSYSRSGNTIYF. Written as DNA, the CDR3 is TGTGCCAGCAGTTACTCCCGGTCCGGAAACACCATATATTTT.

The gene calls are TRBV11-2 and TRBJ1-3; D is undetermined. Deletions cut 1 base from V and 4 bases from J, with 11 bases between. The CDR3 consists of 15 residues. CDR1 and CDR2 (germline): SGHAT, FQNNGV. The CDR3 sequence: CASSLGSLGGNTIYF. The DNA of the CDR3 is TGTGCCAGCAGCTTAGGGAGTCTAGGAGGAAACACCATATATTTT.

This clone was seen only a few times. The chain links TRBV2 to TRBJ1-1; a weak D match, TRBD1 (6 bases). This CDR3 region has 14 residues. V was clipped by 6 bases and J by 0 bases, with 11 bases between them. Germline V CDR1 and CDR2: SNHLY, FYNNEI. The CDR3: CASSRTVMNTEAFF. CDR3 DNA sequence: TGTGCCAGCAGCCGGACAGTTATGAACACTGAAGCTTTCTTT. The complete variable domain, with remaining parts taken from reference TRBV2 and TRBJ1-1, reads EPEVTQTPSHQVTQMGQEVILRCVPISNHLYFYWYRQILGQKVEFLVSFYNNEISEKSEIFDDQFSVERPDGSNFTLKIRSTKLEDSAMYFCASSRTVMNTEAFFGQGTRLTVV.

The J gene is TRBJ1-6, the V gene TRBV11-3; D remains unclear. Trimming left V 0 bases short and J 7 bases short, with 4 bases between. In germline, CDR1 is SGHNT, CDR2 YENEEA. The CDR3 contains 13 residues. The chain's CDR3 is CASSLEQNSPLHF. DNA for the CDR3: TGTGCCAGCAGCTTAGAGCAAAATTCACCCCTCCACTTT.

For the CDR3, the DNA is TGTGCCATCAGTGAGTCGGGTCAACTGGGGGAAAAACTGTTTTTT. Residues: CAISESGQLGEKLFF. The chain employs TRBV10-3 and TRBJ1-4; no clear D gene. V was shortened by 0 bases and J by 8 bases, with 13 bases between the two germline ends. The CDR3 length is 15 residues. The V gene's germline CDR1 is ENHRY and CDR2 SYGVKD.

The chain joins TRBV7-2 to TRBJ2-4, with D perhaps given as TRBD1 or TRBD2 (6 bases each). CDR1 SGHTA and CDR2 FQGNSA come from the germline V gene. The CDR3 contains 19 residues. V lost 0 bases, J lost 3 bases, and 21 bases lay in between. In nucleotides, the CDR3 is TGTGCCAGCAGCTTAGCGGGGTCCGGGGGCGAAAGGATCAAAAACATTCAGTACTTC. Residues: CASSLAGSGGERIKNIQYF.

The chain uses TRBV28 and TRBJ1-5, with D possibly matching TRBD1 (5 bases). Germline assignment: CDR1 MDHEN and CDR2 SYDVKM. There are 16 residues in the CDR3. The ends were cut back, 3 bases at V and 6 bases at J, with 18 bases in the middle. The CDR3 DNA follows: TGTGCCAGCAGTTTTAATTCGGGGCAGGGCACTCAGCCCCAGCATTTT. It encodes CASSFNSGQGTQPQHF.

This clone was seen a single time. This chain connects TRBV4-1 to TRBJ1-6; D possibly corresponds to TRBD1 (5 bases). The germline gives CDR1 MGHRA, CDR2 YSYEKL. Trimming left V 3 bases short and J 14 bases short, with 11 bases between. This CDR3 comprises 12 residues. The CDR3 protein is CASSQVQGSLHF. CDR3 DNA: TGCGCCAGCAGCCAGGTTCAGGGATCCCTCCACTTT.

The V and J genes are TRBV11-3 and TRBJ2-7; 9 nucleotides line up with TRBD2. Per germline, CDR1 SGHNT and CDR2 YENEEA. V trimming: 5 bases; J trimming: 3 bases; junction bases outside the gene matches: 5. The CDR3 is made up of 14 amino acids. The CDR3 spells CASSPSGGIYEQYF. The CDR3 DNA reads TGTGCCAGCAGCCCAAGCGGGGGGATCTACGAGCAGTACTTC.

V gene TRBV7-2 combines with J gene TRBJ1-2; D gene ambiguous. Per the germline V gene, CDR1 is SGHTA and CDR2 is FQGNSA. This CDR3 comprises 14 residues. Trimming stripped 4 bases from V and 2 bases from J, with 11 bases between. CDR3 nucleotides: TGTGCCAGCAGCTCCCGCGCAGCGAACTATGGCTACACCTTC. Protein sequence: CASSSRAANYGYTF.

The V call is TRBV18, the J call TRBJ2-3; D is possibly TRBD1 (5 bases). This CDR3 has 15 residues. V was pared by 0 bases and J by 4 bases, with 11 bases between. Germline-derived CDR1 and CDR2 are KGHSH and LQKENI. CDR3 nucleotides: TGTGCCAGCTCACCACCCCTAGGGGTAGCAGATACGCAGTATTTT. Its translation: CASSPPLGVADTQYF.